Listed below are T cell receptor beta chains from one sample, sequenced in a study of cytomegalovirus exposure and HLA in healthy donors. Generated by immunoSEQ multiplex PCR, the TCRdb table keeps only in-frame clones and is missing some. The sample shows approximately 210,000 clones, about 82% of them seen only once. The sample consisted of PBMCs. The receptor set was obtained from a woman under 30 in good health and CMV-seronegative. Both conserved end residues are part of each CDR3.

J gene,V gene,CDR3 length,CDR3 protein
TRBJ2-7,TRBV9,12,CASSPKDSEQYF
TRBJ2-1,TRBV6-1,16,CASSEDGAGYRNEQFF
TRBJ2-1,TRBV10-2,13,CASSGRAYNEQFF
TRBJ2-1,TRBV11-2,12,CASSLVRNEQFF
TRBJ1-4,TRBV6-1,14,CASKQGLGDEKLFF
TRBJ1-2,TRBV28,15,CASRERDRGDYGYTF
TRBJ1-1,TRBV7-9,13,CASSYLIATEAFF
TRBJ2-6,TRBV5-1,17,CASSYRGPLSGANVLTF
TRBJ1-2,TRBV25-1,14,CASSKSGTGYGYTF
TRBJ2-3,TRBV6-6,16,CASSYDRRGVADTQYF
TRBJ2-7,TRBV5-1,15,CATSLAGQGAYEQYF
TRBJ2-7,TRBV7-8,15,CASSFSRQGSSEQYF
TRBJ2-1,TRBV4-2,14,CASSPDRNYNEQFF
TRBJ2-2,TRBV2,15,CAITAHPGDTGELFF
TRBJ2-7,TRBV5-4,14,CASSSTSLSYEQYF
TRBJ2-2,TRBV7-7,15,CASSLGLANTGELFF
TRBJ1-3,TRBV11-3,18,CASSLARTGGFSGNTIYF
TRBJ2-5,TRBV6-1,15,CASSGQGRSWETQYF
TRBJ2-2,TRBV9,16,CASSPKRRLNTGELFF
TRBJ1-5,TRBV19,13,CASRKDRVQPQHF
TRBJ2-1,TRBV19,16,CASRNYGTTQGNEQFF
TRBJ2-7,TRBV27,12,CASSFLGQVKYF
TRBJ2-7,TRBV27,15,CASSWGQGAIYEQYF
TRBJ2-7,TRBV2,14,CASTGTVPPYEQYF
TRBJ2-7,TRBV12-5,16,CASGLVRLAGNYEQYF
TRBJ2-1,TRBV29-1,15,CSVEDVGGGYNEQFF
TRBJ2-5,TRBV5-4,17,CASSHRGRSRGAETQYF